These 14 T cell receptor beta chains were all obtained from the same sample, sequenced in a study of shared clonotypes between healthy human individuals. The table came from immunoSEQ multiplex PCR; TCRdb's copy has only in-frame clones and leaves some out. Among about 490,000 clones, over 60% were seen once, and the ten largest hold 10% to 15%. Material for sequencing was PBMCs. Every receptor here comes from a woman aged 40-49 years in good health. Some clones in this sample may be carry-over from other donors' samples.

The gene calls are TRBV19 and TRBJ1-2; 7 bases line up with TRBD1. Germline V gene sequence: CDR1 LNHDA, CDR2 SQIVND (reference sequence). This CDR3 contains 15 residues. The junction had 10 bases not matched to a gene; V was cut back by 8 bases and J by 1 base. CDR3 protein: CASRDRERGNYGYTF. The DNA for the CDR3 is TGTGCCAGTCGGGACAGAGAACGTGGTAACTATGGCTACACCTTC.

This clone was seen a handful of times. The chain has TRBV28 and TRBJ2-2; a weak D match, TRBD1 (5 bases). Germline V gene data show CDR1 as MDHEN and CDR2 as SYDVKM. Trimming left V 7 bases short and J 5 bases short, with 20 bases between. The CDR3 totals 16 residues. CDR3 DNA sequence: TGTGCCAGCAAATCTCCGCTAGGGTCAGGGACCGGGGAGCTGTTTTTT. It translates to CASKSPLGSGTGELFF.

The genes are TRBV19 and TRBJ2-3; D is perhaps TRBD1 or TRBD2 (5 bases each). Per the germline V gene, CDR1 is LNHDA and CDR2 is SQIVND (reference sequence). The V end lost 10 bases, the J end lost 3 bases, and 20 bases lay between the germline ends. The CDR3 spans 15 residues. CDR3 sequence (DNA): TGTGCCACCAGTATCGAGGGCAGGGCTACAGATACGCAGTATTTT. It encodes CATSIEGRATDTQYF.

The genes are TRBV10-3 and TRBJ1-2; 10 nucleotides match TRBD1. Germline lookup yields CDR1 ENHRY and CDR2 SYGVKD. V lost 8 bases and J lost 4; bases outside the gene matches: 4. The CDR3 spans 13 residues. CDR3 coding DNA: TGTGCCATCCGGGACAGGGGTAGCTATGGCTACACCTTC. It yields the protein CAIRDRGSYGYTF.

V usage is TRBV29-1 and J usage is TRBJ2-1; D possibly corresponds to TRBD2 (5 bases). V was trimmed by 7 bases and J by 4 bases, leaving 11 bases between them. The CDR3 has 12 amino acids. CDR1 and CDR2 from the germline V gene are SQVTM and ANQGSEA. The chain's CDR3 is CSADPGYNEQFF. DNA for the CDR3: TGCAGCGCCGACCCGGGGTACAATGAGCAGTTCTTC.

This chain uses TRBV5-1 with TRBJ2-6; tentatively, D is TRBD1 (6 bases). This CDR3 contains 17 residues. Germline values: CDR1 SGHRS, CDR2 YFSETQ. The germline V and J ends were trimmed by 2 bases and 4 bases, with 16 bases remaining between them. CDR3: CASSFGQSRDGANVLTF. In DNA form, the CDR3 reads TGCGCCAGCAGCTTCGGACAGTCACGGGACGGGGCCAACGTCCTGACTTTC. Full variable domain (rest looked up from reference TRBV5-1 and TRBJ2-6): KAGVTQTPRYLIKTRGQQVTLSCSPISGHRSVSWYQQTPGQGLQFLFEYFSETQRNKGNFPGRFSGRQFSNSRSEMNVSTLELGDSALYLCASSFGQSRDGANVLTFGAGSRLTVL.

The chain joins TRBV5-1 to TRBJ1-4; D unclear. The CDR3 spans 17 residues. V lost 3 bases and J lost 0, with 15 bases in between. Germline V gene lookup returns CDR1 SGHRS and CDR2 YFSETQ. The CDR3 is CASSSSGRSATNEKLFF. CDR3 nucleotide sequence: TGCGCCAGCAGCTCGTCTGGGCGGTCTGCAACTAATGAAAAACTGTTTTTT.

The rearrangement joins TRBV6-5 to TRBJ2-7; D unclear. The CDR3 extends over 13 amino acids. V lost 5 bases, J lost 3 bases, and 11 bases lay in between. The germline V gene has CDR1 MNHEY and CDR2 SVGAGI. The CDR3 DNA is TGTGCCAGCAGTCCTCGGGCCTGCTACGAGCAGTACTTC. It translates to CASSPRACYEQYF.

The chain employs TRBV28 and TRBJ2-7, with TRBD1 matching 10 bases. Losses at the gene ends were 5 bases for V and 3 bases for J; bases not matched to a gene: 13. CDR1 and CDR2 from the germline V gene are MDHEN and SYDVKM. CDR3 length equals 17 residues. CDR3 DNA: TGTGCCAGCAGTACCTCTACCTCTTGGGACAGGGGCTACGAGCAGTACTTC. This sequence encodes CASSTSTSWDRGYEQYF.

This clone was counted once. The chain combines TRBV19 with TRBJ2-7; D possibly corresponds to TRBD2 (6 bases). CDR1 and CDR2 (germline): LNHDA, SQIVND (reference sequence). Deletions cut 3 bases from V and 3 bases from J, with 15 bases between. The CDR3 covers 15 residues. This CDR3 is CASSITPGGYYEQYF. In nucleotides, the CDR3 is TGTGCCAGTAGTATTACCCCCGGGGGATACTACGAGCAGTACTTC. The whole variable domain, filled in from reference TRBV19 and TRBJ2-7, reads DGGITQSPKYLFRKEGQNVTLSCEQNLNHDAMYWYRQDPGQGLRLIYYSQIVNDFQKGDIAEGYSVSREKKESFPLTVTSAQKNPTAFYLCASSITPGGYYEQYFGPGTRLTVT.

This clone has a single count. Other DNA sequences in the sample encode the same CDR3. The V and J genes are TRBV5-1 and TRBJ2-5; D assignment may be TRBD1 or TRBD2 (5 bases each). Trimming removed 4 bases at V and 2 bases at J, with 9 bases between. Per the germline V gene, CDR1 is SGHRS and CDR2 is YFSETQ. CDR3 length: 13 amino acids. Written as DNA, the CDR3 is TGCGCCAGCAGCCGGGACCTTCAAGAGACCCAGTACTTC. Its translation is CASSRDLQETQYF.

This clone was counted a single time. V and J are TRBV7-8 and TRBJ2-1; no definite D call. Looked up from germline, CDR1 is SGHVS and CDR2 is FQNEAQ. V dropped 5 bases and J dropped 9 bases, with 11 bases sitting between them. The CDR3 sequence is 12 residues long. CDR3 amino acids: CASSPSPGEQFF. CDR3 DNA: TGTGCCAGCAGCCCTTCTCCCGGTGAGCAGTTCTTC. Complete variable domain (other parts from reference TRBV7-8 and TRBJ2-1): GAGVSQSPRYKVAKRGQDVALRCDPISGHVSLFWYQQALGQGPEFLTYFQNEAQLDKSGLPSDRFFAERPEGSVSTLKIQRTQQEDSAVYLCASSPSPGEQFFGPGTRLTVL.

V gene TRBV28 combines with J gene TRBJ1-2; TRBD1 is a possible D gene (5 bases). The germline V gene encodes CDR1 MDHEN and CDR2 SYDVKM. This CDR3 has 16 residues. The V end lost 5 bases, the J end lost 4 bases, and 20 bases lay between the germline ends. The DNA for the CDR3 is TGTGCCAGCAGTACAGGAGGGGAGCCAAGGACCTATGGCTACACCTTC. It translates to CASSTGGEPRTYGYTF.

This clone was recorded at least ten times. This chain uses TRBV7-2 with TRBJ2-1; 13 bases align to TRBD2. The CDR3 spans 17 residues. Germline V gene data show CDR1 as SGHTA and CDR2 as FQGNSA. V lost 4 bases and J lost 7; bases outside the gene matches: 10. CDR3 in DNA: TGTGCCAGCAGCTATAGGCAACTAGCGGGAGGGAGGAATGAGCAGTTCTTC. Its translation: CASSYRQLAGGRNEQFF.